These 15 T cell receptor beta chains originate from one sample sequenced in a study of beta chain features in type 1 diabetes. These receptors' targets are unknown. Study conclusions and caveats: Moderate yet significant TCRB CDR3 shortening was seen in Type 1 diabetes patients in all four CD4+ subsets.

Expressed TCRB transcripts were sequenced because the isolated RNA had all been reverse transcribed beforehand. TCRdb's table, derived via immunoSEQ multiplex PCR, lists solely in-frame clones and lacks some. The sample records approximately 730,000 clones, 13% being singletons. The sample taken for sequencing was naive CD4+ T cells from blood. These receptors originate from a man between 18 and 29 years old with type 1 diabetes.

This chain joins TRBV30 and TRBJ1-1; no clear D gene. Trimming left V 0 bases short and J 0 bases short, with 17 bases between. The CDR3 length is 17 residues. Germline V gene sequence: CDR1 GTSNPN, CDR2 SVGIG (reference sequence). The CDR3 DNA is TGTGCCTGGAGTGTACGGTCGGGAGGAGCCGTGAACACTGAAGCTTTCTTT. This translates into CAWSVRSGGAVNTEAFF.

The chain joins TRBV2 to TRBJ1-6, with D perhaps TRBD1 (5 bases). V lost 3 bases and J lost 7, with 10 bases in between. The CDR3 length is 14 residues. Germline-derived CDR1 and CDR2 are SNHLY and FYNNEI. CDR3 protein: CASSDDRSNSPLHF. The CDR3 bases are TGTGCCAGCAGTGATGACAGATCAAATTCACCCCTCCACTTT.

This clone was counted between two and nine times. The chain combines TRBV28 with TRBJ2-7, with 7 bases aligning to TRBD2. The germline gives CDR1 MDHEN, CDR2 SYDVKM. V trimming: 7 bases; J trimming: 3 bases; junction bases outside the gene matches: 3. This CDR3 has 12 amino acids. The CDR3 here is CASTTSDYEQYF. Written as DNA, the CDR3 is TGTGCCAGCACCACTAGCGACTACGAGCAGTACTTC.

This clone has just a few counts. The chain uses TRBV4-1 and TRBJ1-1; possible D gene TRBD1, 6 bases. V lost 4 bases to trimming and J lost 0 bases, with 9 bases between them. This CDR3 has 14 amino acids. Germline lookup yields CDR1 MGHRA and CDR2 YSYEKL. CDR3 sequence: CASSLGHLNTEAFF. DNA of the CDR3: TGCGCCAGCAGCCTGGGACACCTGAACACTGAAGCTTTCTTT.

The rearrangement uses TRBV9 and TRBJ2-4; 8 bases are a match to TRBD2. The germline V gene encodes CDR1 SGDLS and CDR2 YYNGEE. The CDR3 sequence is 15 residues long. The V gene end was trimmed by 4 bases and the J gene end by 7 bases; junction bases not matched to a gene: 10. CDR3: CASSSLPGLGNIQYF. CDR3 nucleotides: TGTGCCAGCAGCTCACTTCCGGGACTAGGGAACATTCAGTACTTC.

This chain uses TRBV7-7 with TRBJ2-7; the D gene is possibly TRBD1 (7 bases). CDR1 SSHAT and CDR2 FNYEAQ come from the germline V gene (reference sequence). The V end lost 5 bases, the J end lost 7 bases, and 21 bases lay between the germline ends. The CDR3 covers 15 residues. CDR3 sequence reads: CASSTGDGGPQEQYF. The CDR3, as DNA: TGTGCCAGCAGCACAGGGGACGGGGGCCCCCAGGAGCAGTACTTC.

In DNA form, the CDR3 reads TGTGCCAGCGCCGATGGCAGGCTAGCTTTCTTT. Its protein product is CASADGRLAFF. The chain couples TRBV6-5 to TRBJ1-1; D is ambiguous. The CDR3 totals 11 residues. Per germline, CDR1 MNHEY and CDR2 SVGAGI. Between the trimmed V and J ends, which lost 8 bases and 10 bases, there was a span of 14 bases.

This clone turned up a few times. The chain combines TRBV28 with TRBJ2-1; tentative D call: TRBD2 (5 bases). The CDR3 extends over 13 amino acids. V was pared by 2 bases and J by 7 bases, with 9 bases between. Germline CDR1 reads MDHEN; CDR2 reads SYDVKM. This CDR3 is CASSLPGFNEQFF. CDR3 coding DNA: TGTGCCAGCAGTTTACCGGGGTTTAATGAGCAGTTCTTC.

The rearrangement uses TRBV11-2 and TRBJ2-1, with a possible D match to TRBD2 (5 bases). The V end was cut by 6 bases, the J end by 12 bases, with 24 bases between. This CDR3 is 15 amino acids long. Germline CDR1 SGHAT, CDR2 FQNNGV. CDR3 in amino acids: CASREGARAIGGQFF. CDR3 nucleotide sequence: TGTGCCAGCAGAGAAGGAGCAAGGGCTATTGGAGGGCAGTTCTTC.

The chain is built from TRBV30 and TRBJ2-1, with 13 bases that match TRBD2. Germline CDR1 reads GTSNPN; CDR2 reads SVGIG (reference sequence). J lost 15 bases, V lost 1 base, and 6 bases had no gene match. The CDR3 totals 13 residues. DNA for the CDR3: TGTGCCTGGAGTGGAGGGACTAGCGGGGTTCTGTTCTTC. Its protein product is CAWSGGTSGVLFF.

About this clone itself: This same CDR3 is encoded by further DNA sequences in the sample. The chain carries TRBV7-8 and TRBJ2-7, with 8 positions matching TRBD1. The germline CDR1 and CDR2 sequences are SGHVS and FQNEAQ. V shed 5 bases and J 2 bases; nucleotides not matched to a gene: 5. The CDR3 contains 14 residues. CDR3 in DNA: TGTGCCAGCAGCCCTGGACAGGGCCCCTACGAGCAGTACTTC. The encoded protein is CASSPGQGPYEQYF.

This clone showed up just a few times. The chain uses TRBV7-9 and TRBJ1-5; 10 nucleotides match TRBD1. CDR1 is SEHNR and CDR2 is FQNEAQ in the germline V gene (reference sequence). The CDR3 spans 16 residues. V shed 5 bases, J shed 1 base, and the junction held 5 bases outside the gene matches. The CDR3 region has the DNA TGTGCCAGCAGCCCCGGACAGGGGGAGAGCAATCAGCCCCAGCATTTT. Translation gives CASSPGQGESNQPQHF.

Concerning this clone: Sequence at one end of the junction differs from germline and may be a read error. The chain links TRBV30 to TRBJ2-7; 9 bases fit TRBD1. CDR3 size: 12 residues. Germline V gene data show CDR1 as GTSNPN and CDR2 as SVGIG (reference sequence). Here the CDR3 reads CAWSALGDRAHF. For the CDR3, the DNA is TGTGCCTGGAGCGCCCTGGGGGACAGGGCCCACTTC.

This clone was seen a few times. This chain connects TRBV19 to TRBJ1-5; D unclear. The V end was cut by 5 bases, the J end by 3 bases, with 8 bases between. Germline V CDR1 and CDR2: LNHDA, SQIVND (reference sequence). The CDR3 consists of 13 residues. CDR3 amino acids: CASSRQLNQPQHF. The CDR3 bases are TGTGCCAGTAGTCGGCAGCTCAATCAGCCCCAGCATTTT.

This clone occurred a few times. The CDR3 DNA follows: TGTGCCAGCAGCGCGGGAGGATCGAATGAGCAGTTCTTC. As protein: CASSAGGSNEQFF. V is TRBV11-2 and J is TRBJ2-1; 8 bases are a match to TRBD2. CDR3 length equals 13 residues. Trimming took 5 bases from V and 7 from J; bases not matched to a gene: 4. In germline, CDR1 is SGHAT, CDR2 FQNNGV.